This T cell receptor (beta chain) was profiled in a study of blood T cells in healthy people across ages. Germline values: CDR1 DFQATT, CDR2 SNEGSKA (reference sequence). The V end was cut by 6 bases, the J end by 7 bases, with 16 bases between. The CDR3 has 13 residues. A second roughly 6 to 12 cycle PCR used barcoded and J-beta primers. TCRdb fed the 5' RACE reads into MiXCR, producing one record per CDR3 protein. Counted here are some 550,000 distinct CDR3 sequences, roughly 48% occurring once; the ten biggest clones make up around 24%. Sequencing was done on a sample of blood. J is TRBJ2-1 and V is TRBV20-1, with D tentatively TRBD1 or TRBD2 (5 bases each). The receptor's source is a man aged 80 or over in good health. CDR3: CSANNGAKNEQFF. Written as DNA, the CDR3 is TGCAGTGCCAATAACGGGGCTAAGAATGAGCAGTTCTTC.